The rows below give T cell receptor beta chains drawn from one sample of a study of PD-L1 blockade in urothelial cancer. Using immunoSEQ multiplex PCR, the repertoire was profiled, and TCRdb retains in-frame clones only, with some absent. The sample has about 81,000 clones; 90% to 95% are singletons. The specimen was PBMCs, collected around atezolizumab (anti-PD-L1) treatment. All receptors come from a man aged 55 to 70 with urothelial cancer. Each CDR3 is given with its conserved first and last residue. Fields, in order: J gene, V gene, clone size, D gene, CDR3 protein, CDR3 DNA. The D gene is left open where the match is weak. Only part of the rows carry a size: once, few, many, or a class if the clone is expanded.

j_gene: TRBJ1-2
v_gene: TRBV18
abundance: NA
d_gene: NA
CDR3aa: CASSAGANYGYTF
CDR3nt: TGTGCCAGCTCGGCAGGGGCTAACTATGGCTACACCTTC

j_gene: TRBJ2-3
v_gene: TRBV18
abundance: NA
d_gene: NA
CDR3aa: CASSTYGSTADTQYF
CDR3nt: TGTGCCAGCTCTACCTACGGGAGTACGGCAGATACGCAGTATTTT

j_gene: TRBJ2-4
v_gene: TRBV5-1
abundance: once
d_gene: TRBD1
CDR3aa: CASSSGQGLAKNIQYF
CDR3nt: TGCGCCAGCAGCTCCGGACAGGGACTAGCCAAAAACATTCAGTACTTC

j_gene: TRBJ2-7
v_gene: TRBV28
abundance: NA
d_gene: NA
CDR3aa: CASSLRAERQYF
CDR3nt: TGTGCCAGCAGTTTAAGAGCGGAAAGGCAGTACTTC

j_gene: TRBJ2-7
v_gene: TRBV6-1
abundance: NA
d_gene: NA
CDR3aa: CASSEAVSYEQYF
CDR3nt: TGTGCCAGCAGTGAAGCCGTCAGTTACGAGCAGTACTTC

j_gene: TRBJ2-5
v_gene: TRBV11-2
abundance: NA
d_gene: NA
CDR3aa: CASSSQQSQETQYF
CDR3nt: TGTGCCAGCAGCTCTCAACAAAGCCAAGAGACCCAGTACTTC

j_gene: TRBJ2-2
v_gene: TRBV16
abundance: NA
d_gene: NA
CDR3aa: CASSQSQDTGELFF
CDR3nt: TGTGCCAGCAGCCAAAGCCAAGACACCGGGGAGCTGTTTTTT

j_gene: TRBJ2-7
v_gene: TRBV4-3
abundance: NA
d_gene: NA
CDR3aa: CASSQEFRGTYEQYF
CDR3nt: TGCGCCAGCAGCCAAGAGTTCCGGGGGACCTACGAGCAGTACTTC

j_gene: TRBJ2-5
v_gene: TRBV2
abundance: NA
d_gene: TRBD2
CDR3aa: CASSAIRTSGGTETQYF
CDR3nt: TGTGCCAGCAGTGCAATCCGGACTAGCGGGGGGACGGAGACCCAGTACTTC

j_gene: TRBJ2-7
v_gene: TRBV7-3
abundance: NA
d_gene: NA
CDR3aa: CASRYIAVATHEQYF
CDR3nt: TGTGCCAGCAGATACATAGCGGTAGCAACCCACGAGCAGTACTTC

j_gene: TRBJ1-5
v_gene: TRBV6-6
abundance: NA
d_gene: TRBD1
CDR3aa: CASSYSTGANNQPQHF
CDR3nt: TGTGCCAGCAGTTACTCGACAGGGGCGAACAATCAGCCCCAGCATTTT

j_gene: TRBJ2-7
v_gene: TRBV21-1
abundance: NA
d_gene: NA
CDR3aa: CASSNRDSTYEQYF
CDR3nt: TGTGCCAGCAGCAACCGGGACTCAACCTACGAGCAGTACTTC

j_gene: TRBJ1-2
v_gene: TRBV15
abundance: NA
d_gene: TRBD1
CDR3aa: CATSTDRGRDYGYTF
CDR3nt: TGTGCCACCAGCACTGACAGGGGGCGGGACTATGGCTACACCTTC

j_gene: TRBJ2-3
v_gene: TRBV7-8
abundance: NA
d_gene: TRBD2
CDR3aa: CASSVLAGGDYTQYF
CDR3nt: TGTGCCAGCAGCGTACTAGCGGGAGGGGACTATACGCAGTATTTT

j_gene: TRBJ1-4
v_gene: TRBV15
abundance: NA
d_gene: TRBD1
CDR3aa: CATSRVSTGGSTNEKLFF
CDR3nt: TGTGCCACCAGCAGAGTTAGCACAGGGGGATCAACTAATGAAAAACTGTTTTTT

j_gene: TRBJ1-6
v_gene: TRBV5-1
abundance: NA
d_gene: NA
CDR3aa: CASSLGAGESPLHF
CDR3nt: TGCGCCAGCAGCTTGGGAGCAGGGGAATCACCCCTCCACTTT

j_gene: TRBJ2-7
v_gene: TRBV5-1
abundance: NA
d_gene: TRBD2
CDR3aa: CASSRLAGGTYEQYF
CDR3nt: TGCGCCAGCAGCCGACTAGCGGGAGGGACCTACGAGCAGTACTTC

j_gene: TRBJ2-2
v_gene: TRBV10-3
abundance: NA
d_gene: TRBD1
CDR3aa: CAITIGTGGTGELFF
CDR3nt: TGTGCCATCACCATCGGGACAGGGGGGACCGGGGAGCTGTTTTTT

j_gene: TRBJ2-5
v_gene: TRBV11-1
abundance: NA
d_gene: TRBD2
CDR3aa: CASSLNRGGTQETQYF
CDR3nt: TGTGCCAGCAGCTTGAACCGCGGGGGGACGCAAGAGACCCAGTACTTC

j_gene: TRBJ2-1
v_gene: TRBV11-3
abundance: NA
d_gene: TRBD2
CDR3aa: CASSPSGPSSYNEQFF
CDR3nt: TGTGCCAGCAGCCCTAGCGGGCCGAGCTCCTACAATGAGCAGTTCTTC

j_gene: TRBJ2-7
v_gene: TRBV7-3
abundance: once
d_gene: TRBD1
CDR3aa: CASSLNGGQGYEQYF
CDR3nt: TGTGCCAGCAGCTTAAATGGCGGACAGGGCTACGAGCAGTACTTC

j_gene: TRBJ2-7
v_gene: TRBV30
abundance: once
d_gene: TRBD1
CDR3aa: CAWSVRGMGQSSYEQYF
CDR3nt: TGTGCCTGGAGTGTACGTGGCATGGGACAGAGCTCCTACGAGCAGTACTTC

j_gene: TRBJ1-1
v_gene: TRBV5-6
abundance: few
d_gene: TRBD1
CDR3aa: CASSLTGEYTEAFF
CDR3nt: TGTGCCAGCAGCTTGACAGGGGAGTACACTGAAGCTTTCTTT

j_gene: TRBJ2-2
v_gene: TRBV7-6
abundance: once
d_gene: TRBD2
CDR3aa: CASSLRSLAGGANTGELFF
CDR3nt: TGTGCCAGCAGCTTACGATCACTAGCGGGGGGCGCTAACACCGGGGAGCTGTTTTTT

j_gene: TRBJ2-5
v_gene: TRBV25-1
abundance: NA
d_gene: TRBD2
CDR3aa: CASSPTSGRKQETQYF
CDR3nt: TGTGCCAGCAGTCCTACTAGCGGGAGGAAGCAAGAGACCCAGTACTTC

j_gene: TRBJ1-1
v_gene: TRBV10-3
abundance: NA
d_gene: NA
CDR3aa: CAISESTGTNTEAFF
CDR3nt: TGTGCCATCAGTGAGTCCACAGGGACGAACACTGAAGCTTTCTTT

j_gene: TRBJ2-2
v_gene: TRBV5-4
abundance: NA
d_gene: NA
CDR3aa: CASSLASGRNTGELFF
CDR3nt: TGTGCCAGCAGCTTGGCCTCTGGGCGGAACACCGGGGAGCTGTTTTTT

j_gene: TRBJ2-7
v_gene: TRBV9
abundance: NA
d_gene: TRBD1
CDR3aa: CASSVSTGDEQYF
CDR3nt: TGTGCCAGCAGCGTCTCGACAGGGGACGAGCAGTACTTC

j_gene: TRBJ2-1
v_gene: TRBV4-2
abundance: NA
d_gene: NA
CDR3aa: CASSPDREYNEQFF
CDR3nt: TGTGCCAGCAGCCCAGATCGGGAGTACAATGAGCAGTTCTTC

j_gene: TRBJ2-7
v_gene: TRBV7-8
abundance: NA
d_gene: TRBD2
CDR3aa: CASAWTSGIYEQYF
CDR3nt: TGTGCCAGCGCCTGGACTAGCGGTATCTACGAGCAGTACTTC

j_gene: TRBJ2-1
v_gene: TRBV11-1
abundance: once
d_gene: NA
CDR3aa: CASSPRTGKGGNEQFF
CDR3nt: TGTGCCAGCAGCCCACGGACAGGGAAGGGGGGGAATGAGCAGTTCTTC

j_gene: TRBJ1-1
v_gene: TRBV7-2
abundance: NA
d_gene: NA
CDR3aa: CASSQQGNTEAFF
CDR3nt: TGTGCCAGCAGCCAACAGGGGAACACTGAAGCTTTCTTT

j_gene: TRBJ2-5
v_gene: TRBV29-1
abundance: NA
d_gene: TRBD2
CDR3aa: CSVEGGRRMETQYF
CDR3nt: TGCAGCGTTGAGGGCGGGAGGCGGATGGAGACCCAGTACTTC

j_gene: TRBJ2-7
v_gene: TRBV5-6
abundance: NA
d_gene: TRBD1
CDR3aa: CASSLPDRAYEQYF
CDR3nt: TGTGCCAGCAGCCTACCTGACAGGGCCTACGAGCAGTACTTC

j_gene: TRBJ2-3
v_gene: TRBV6-1
abundance: NA
d_gene: NA
CDR3aa: CASSEGGGTDTQYF
CDR3nt: TGTGCCAGCAGTGAAGGCGGGGGCACAGATACGCAGTATTTT

j_gene: TRBJ1-2
v_gene: TRBV7-6
abundance: NA
d_gene: NA
CDR3aa: CASSLAVRQVEGYGYTF
CDR3nt: TGTGCCAGCAGCTTAGCGGTCCGGCAGGTGGAAGGCTATGGCTACACCTTC

j_gene: TRBJ2-7
v_gene: TRBV5-1
abundance: NA
d_gene: NA
CDR3aa: CASSSSYEQYF
CDR3nt: TGCGCCAGCTCCTCCTCCTACGAGCAGTACTTC

j_gene: TRBJ2-1
v_gene: TRBV18
abundance: NA
d_gene: NA
CDR3aa: CASSPPPGRNEQFF
CDR3nt: TGTGCCAGCTCACCACCGCCGGGGAGGAATGAGCAGTTCTTC

j_gene: TRBJ2-1
v_gene: TRBV7-9
abundance: NA
d_gene: TRBD2
CDR3aa: CASSLSGSSYNEQFF
CDR3nt: TGTGCCAGCAGCTTAAGCGGGAGTTCCTACAATGAGCAGTTCTTC

j_gene: TRBJ1-4
v_gene: TRBV28
abundance: few
d_gene: TRBD1
CDR3aa: CASRSGQGGEKLFF
CDR3nt: TGTGCCAGCAGGTCGGGACAGGGGGGCGAAAAACTGTTTTTT

j_gene: TRBJ1-6
v_gene: TRBV7-3
abundance: NA
d_gene: TRBD1
CDR3aa: CASSRGRGTGGSPLHF
CDR3nt: TGTGCCAGCAGCCGAGGACGGGGGACAGGTGGCTCACCCCTCCACTTT

j_gene: TRBJ1-2
v_gene: TRBV5-5
abundance: NA
d_gene: NA
CDR3aa: CASSLQGESFGDSEF
CDR3nt: TGTGCCAGCAGCTTACAGGGTGAAAGTTTCGGGGATTCAGAGTTC

j_gene: TRBJ2-7
v_gene: TRBV7-8
abundance: NA
d_gene: TRBD2
CDR3aa: CASSLARRGGGRSYEQYF
CDR3nt: TGTGCCAGCAGCTTAGCGCGTCGCGGCGGGGGGAGGTCCTACGAGCAGTACTTC

j_gene: TRBJ2-7
v_gene: TRBV28
abundance: NA
d_gene: NA
CDR3aa: CATIDGYSYEQYF
CDR3nt: TGTGCCACGATCGACGGGTACTCCTACGAGCAGTACTTC

j_gene: TRBJ2-7
v_gene: TRBV11-2
abundance: NA
d_gene: TRBD2
CDR3aa: CASSSLGASSGGRSYEQYF
CDR3nt: TGTGCCAGCAGTTCCCTGGGGGCCTCTAGCGGGGGCCGCTCCTACGAGCAGTACTTC

j_gene: TRBJ2-7
v_gene: TRBV6-1
abundance: NA
d_gene: NA
CDR3aa: CASSQTYYEQYF
CDR3nt: TGTGCCAGCAGTCAGACTTACTACGAGCAGTACTTC

j_gene: TRBJ2-3
v_gene: TRBV7-3
abundance: many
d_gene: NA
CDR3aa: CASSPTGGTDTQYF
CDR3nt: TGTGCCAGCAGCCCCACCGGGGGCACAGATACGCAGTATTTT

j_gene: TRBJ2-1
v_gene: TRBV5-1
abundance: NA
d_gene: TRBD1
CDR3aa: CASSTGQGYNEQFF
CDR3nt: TGCGCCAGCAGCACCGGACAGGGTTACAATGAGCAGTTCTTC

j_gene: TRBJ2-5
v_gene: TRBV4-2
abundance: NA
d_gene: TRBD2
CDR3aa: CASSQDPSGGAETQYF
CDR3nt: TGTGCCAGCAGCCAAGATCCTAGCGGGGGGGCTGAGACCCAGTACTTC

j_gene: TRBJ2-1
v_gene: TRBV18
abundance: NA
d_gene: TRBD1
CDR3aa: CASSPRSYRGNGLDSYNEQFF
CDR3nt: TGTGCCAGCTCACCACGGTCCTACAGGGGGAACGGACTGGACTCCTACAATGAGCAGTTCTTC

j_gene: TRBJ2-1
v_gene: TRBV2
abundance: NA
d_gene: TRBD2
CDR3aa: CASEAGGDYEQFF
CDR3nt: TGTGCCAGCGAGGCGGGAGGGGATTATGAGCAGTTCTTC

j_gene: TRBJ1-2
v_gene: TRBV6-1
abundance: NA
d_gene: NA
CDR3aa: CASGPGGADGYTF
CDR3nt: TGTGCCAGCGGCCCCGGGGGGGCAGATGGCTACACCTTC

j_gene: TRBJ2-1
v_gene: TRBV6-1
abundance: NA
d_gene: TRBD1
CDR3aa: CASSERGRGLEQFF
CDR3nt: TGTGCCAGCAGTGAAAGGGGCAGGGGGCTTGAGCAGTTCTTC

j_gene: TRBJ1-2
v_gene: TRBV28
abundance: NA
d_gene: TRBD1
CDR3aa: CASSFMQGASGYTF
CDR3nt: TGTGCCAGCAGTTTCATGCAGGGGGCGAGTGGCTACACCTTC

j_gene: TRBJ2-6
v_gene: TRBV15
abundance: NA
d_gene: NA
CDR3aa: CATSRDQGHRSGANVLTF
CDR3nt: TGTGCCACCAGCAGAGATCAGGGACACCGCTCTGGGGCCAACGTCCTGACTTTC

j_gene: TRBJ2-7
v_gene: TRBV6-1
abundance: NA
d_gene: TRBD1
CDR3aa: CASRGDRSYEQYF
CDR3nt: TGTGCCAGCAGAGGGGACAGATCCTACGAGCAGTACTTC